A selection of T cell receptor beta chains follows, all from one sample in a study of blood T cell repertoires in COVID-19. Generated by immunoSEQ multiplex PCR, the TCRdb table keeps only in-frame clones and is missing some. The sample has under 300,000 clones; around nine tenths are singletons. Sequencing used PBMCs or T cells enriched from blood (not recorded which). Receptors were obtained from a woman aged 60-75 years who had recovered from COVID-19. The CDR3 runs from the conserved cysteine through the conserved F or W. Each record gives: J gene, V gene, D gene, clone size, CDR3 protein, CDR3 DNA. D genes are given only for firm matches. Expanded clones are given a class, and other clones once, few, many or no size at all.

TRBJ1-2 TRBV13 TRBD1 once CASSKRRQGWRDGDYGYTF TGTGCCAGCAGCAAGCGGAGACAGGGATGGAGGGATGGGGACTATGGCTACACCTTC
TRBJ1-1 TRBV28 TRBD1 few CASSLSTDRGTEAFF TGTGCCAGCAGTTTATCTACCGACAGGGGCACTGAAGCTTTCTTT
TRBJ1-2 TRBV28 TRBD1 - CASSAAALTGGDGYTF TGTGCCAGCAGTGCCGCCGCATTAACAGGGGGCGACGGCTACACCTTC
TRBJ1-2 TRBV19 - many CASSLTGGRRGYGYTF TGTGCCAGTAGTCTTACCGGGGGGCGCAGGGGTTATGGCTACACCTTC
TRBJ2-2 TRBV14 TRBD1 - CASSPTGGHGELFF TGTGCCAGCAGCCCGACAGGGGGCCACGGGGAGCTGTTTTTT
TRBJ2-2 TRBV7-2 TRBD2 - CASSPGLAPGELFF TGTGCCAGCAGCCCGGGACTAGCTCCCGGGGAGCTGTTTTTT
TRBJ1-2 TRBV5-1 TRBD1 - CASSTGTGDYGYTF TGCGCCAGCAGCACCGGGACAGGGGACTATGGCTACACCTTC
TRBJ2-1 TRBV10-1 - - CASSEVGGSTYNEQFF TGCGCCAGCAGTGAGGTGGGAGGCTCAACATACAATGAGCAGTTCTTC
TRBJ1-1 TRBV19 - - CASSIDPGVTEAFF TGTGCCAGTAGTATAGATCCGGGGGTCACTGAAGCTTTCTTT
TRBJ2-7 TRBV18 - - CASSPTSDEQYF TGTGCCAGCTCACCTACCAGCGACGAGCAGTACTTC
TRBJ1-1 TRBV28 - - CASTGVGTEAFF TGTGCCAGCACGGGAGTGGGCACTGAAGCTTTCTTT
TRBJ2-5 TRBV19 - - CASSEAHRTTRQETQYF TGTGCCAGTAGTGAGGCCCACAGGACAACGCGCCAGGAGACCCAGTACTTC
TRBJ1-1 TRBV19 TRBD1 - CASKMGTGETEAFF TGTGCCAGTAAAATGGGGACAGGGGAAACTGAAGCTTTCTTT
TRBJ1-2 TRBV7-7 - - CASFPVGSGYTF TGTGCTAGCTTCCCTGTGGGGTCGGGGTACACCTTC
TRBJ1-5 TRBV19 - - CASSIPAGGPQHF TGTGCCAGTAGTATTCCTGCGGGAGGGCCCCAGCATTTT
TRBJ1-3 TRBV9 - few CASSTRIGEDTIYF TGTGCCAGCAGCACCCGGATCGGGGAGGACACCATATATTTT
TRBJ2-7 TRBV28 TRBD1 - CASTLTFSPGTGLDEQYF TGTGCCAGCACCCTCACTTTCTCCCCCGGGACAGGGCTAGACGAGCAGTACTTC
TRBJ1-2 TRBV5-1 TRBD1 once CASSLETGGGGYTF TGCGCCAGCAGCTTGGAGACAGGGGGAGGTGGCTACACCTTC
TRBJ2-1 TRBV3-1/TRBV3-2 - - CASSQAQRRYNEQFF TGTGCCAGCAGCCAAGCCCAGCGGCGCTACAATGAGCAGTTCTTC
TRBJ2-5 TRBV7-8 - - CASSFGVSQETQYF TGTGCCAGCAGCTTCGGGGTCTCACAAGAGACCCAGTACTTC
TRBJ2-1 TRBV5-1 - - CASSPDSYNEQFF TGCGCCAGCAGCCCAGACTCCTACAATGAGCAGTTCTTC
TRBJ2-1 TRBV29-1 - - CSAHDAGSYNEQFF TGCAGCGCCCACGATGCGGGCTCCTACAATGAGCAGTTCTTC
TRBJ2-7 TRBV5-1 TRBD1 - CATRPGTGGDGQYF TGCGCCACAAGACCGGGGACAGGGGGAGACGGGCAGTACTTC
TRBJ1-1 TRBV28 - - CASSPPGTEAFF TGTGCCAGCAGTCCCCCCGGGACTGAAGCTTTCTTT
TRBJ1-1 TRBV30 - - CAWERRGTEAFF TGTGCCTGGGAAAGAAGGGGCACTGAAGCTTTCTTT
TRBJ2-1 TRBV29-1 TRBD1 - CSVEQDRDDEQFF TGCAGCGTTGAACAGGACAGGGACGATGAGCAGTTCTTC
TRBJ2-2 TRBV7-8 TRBD2 - CASSLRGATSGGKAGELFF TGTGCCAGCAGCTTAAGAGGGGCCACTAGCGGGGGGAAGGCCGGGGAGCTGTTTTTT
TRBJ2-1 TRBV5-6 - few CASSLVRNEQFF TGTGCCAGCAGCTTGGTGCGCAATGAGCAGTTCTTC
TRBJ1-1 TRBV3-1/TRBV3-2 - - CASSNQGNTEAFF TGTGCCAGCAGCAACCAGGGGAACACTGAAGCTTTCTTT
TRBJ1-5 TRBV21-1 - - CASSKAEGGQYSNQPQHF TGTGCCAGCAGCAAAGCGGAGGGAGGGCAGTATAGCAATCAGCCCCAGCATTTT
TRBJ1-3 TRBV5-1 TRBD1 - CASSLVGTGSGNTIYF TGCGCCAGCAGCTTGGTTGGGACAGGGTCCGGAAACACCATATATTTT
TRBJ1-4 TRBV4-1 TRBD1 - CASSREGTGDEKLFF TGCGCCAGCAGCCGAGAAGGGACAGGGGATGAAAAACTGTTTTTT
TRBJ1-1 TRBV24-1 TRBD1 - CATSDPRTGDTEAFF TGTGCCACCAGTGATCCGCGGACAGGGGACACTGAAGCTTTCTTT
TRBJ2-1 TRBV12-3/TRBV12-4 - - CASSLNSNEQFF TGTGCCAGCAGTTTAAACAGCAATGAGCAGTTCTTC
TRBJ2-4 TRBV29-1 - - CSVETSQGIQYF TGCAGCGTTGAAACTTCACAGGGCATTCAGTACTTC
TRBJ2-5 TRBV10-3 - - CAISTATGRETQYF TGTGCCATCAGCACCGCGACAGGGAGGGAGACCCAGTACTTC
TRBJ2-3 TRBV11-2 TRBD2 - CASRRRLAVTDTQYF TGTGCCAGCCGGCGTAGGCTAGCGGTCACAGATACGCAGTATTTT
TRBJ1-1 TRBV7-3 - once CASSSDMDTEAFF TGTGCCAGCAGCTCGGACATGGACACTGAAGCTTTCTTT
TRBJ2-1 TRBV25-1 - once CASSELRERLSKQFF TGTGCCAGCAGTGAATTAAGGGAGCGGTTAAGTAAGCAGTTCTTC
TRBJ1-6 TRBV28 - - CASGPNSPLHF TGTGCCAGCGGCCCTAATTCACCCCTCCACTTT
TRBJ1-5 TRBV2 TRBD1 - CASSGTGVSNQPQHF TGTGCCAGCAGTGGAACAGGGGTAAGCAATCAGCCCCAGCATTTT
TRBJ2-7 TRBV6-2/TRBV6-3 TRBD2 - CASSRGLAGGLYEQYF TGTGCCAGCAGCCGTGGACTAGCGGGAGGACTCTACGAGCAGTACTTC
TRBJ1-1 TRBV28 TRBD1 - CASSLDRVADTEAFF TGTGCCAGCAGTTTAGACAGGGTAGCGGACACTGAAGCTTTCTTT
TRBJ1-1 TRBV27 - - CASSPQGKDFEAFF TGTGCCAGCAGTCCTCAGGGGAAAGACTTTGAAGCTTTCTTT
TRBJ2-5 TRBV18 - - CASSPLQETQYF TGTGCCAGCTCACCATTACAAGAGACCCAGTACTTC
TRBJ2-7 TRBV28 - - CASSSLVYEQYF TGTGCCAGCAGTTCCTTAGTCTACGAGCAGTACTTC
TRBJ2-2 TRBV9 TRBD1 once CASSAPGQGINGELFF TGTGCCAGCAGCGCCCCGGGACAGGGGATTAACGGGGAGCTGTTTTTT
TRBJ1-5 TRBV30 TRBD1 - CAWSTGGNQPQHF TGTGCCTGGTCGACAGGGGGCAATCAGCCCCAGCATTTT
TRBJ1-5 TRBV4-1 - - CASSQDNGWAGYQPQHF TGCGCCAGCAGCCAAGATAACGGATGGGCAGGGTATCAGCCCCAGCATTTT